This TCR beta chain was found in a study of blood T cell repertoires in COVID-19. The study recruited people aged about 18 to 95 years across 24 US areas. CDR3 length: 14 residues. CDR1 is MNHNS and CDR2 is SASEGT in the germline V gene. V gave up 3 bases and J gave up 9 bases, with 12 bases separating them. The repertoire was sequenced with immunoSEQ multiplex PCR; TCRdb's copy has only in-frame clones and lacks some. The sample yields 250,000 to 350,000 clones, roughly 91% seen once. A single count supports this clone. This clonotype was sampled from an older woman in a cohort exposed to, infected with or recovered from COVID-19 (not recorded which). The chain combines TRBV6-1 with TRBJ1-6, with D maybe TRBD1 (6 bases). The sequencing input was PBMCs or T cells enriched from blood (not recorded which). CDR3 protein: CASSDTVRGSPLHF. The CDR3 DNA follows: TGTGCCAGCAGTGATACGGTCAGGGGTTCACCCCTCCACTTT.